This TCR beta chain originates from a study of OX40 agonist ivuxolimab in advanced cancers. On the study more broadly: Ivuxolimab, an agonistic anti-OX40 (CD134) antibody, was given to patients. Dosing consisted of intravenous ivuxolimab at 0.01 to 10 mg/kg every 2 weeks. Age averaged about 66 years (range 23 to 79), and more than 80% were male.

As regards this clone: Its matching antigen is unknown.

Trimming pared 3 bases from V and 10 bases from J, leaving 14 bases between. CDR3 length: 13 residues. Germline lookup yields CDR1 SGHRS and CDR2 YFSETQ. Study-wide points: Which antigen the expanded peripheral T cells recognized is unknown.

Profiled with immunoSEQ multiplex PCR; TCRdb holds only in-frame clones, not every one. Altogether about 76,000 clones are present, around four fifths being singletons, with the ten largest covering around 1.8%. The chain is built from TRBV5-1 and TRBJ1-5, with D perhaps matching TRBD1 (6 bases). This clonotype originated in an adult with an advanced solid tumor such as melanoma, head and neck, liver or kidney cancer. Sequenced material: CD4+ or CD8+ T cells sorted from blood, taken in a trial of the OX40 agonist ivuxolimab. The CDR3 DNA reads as TGCGCCAGCAGCTCTGCTGACGGGGGCCCCCAGCATTTT. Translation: CASSSADGGPQHF.